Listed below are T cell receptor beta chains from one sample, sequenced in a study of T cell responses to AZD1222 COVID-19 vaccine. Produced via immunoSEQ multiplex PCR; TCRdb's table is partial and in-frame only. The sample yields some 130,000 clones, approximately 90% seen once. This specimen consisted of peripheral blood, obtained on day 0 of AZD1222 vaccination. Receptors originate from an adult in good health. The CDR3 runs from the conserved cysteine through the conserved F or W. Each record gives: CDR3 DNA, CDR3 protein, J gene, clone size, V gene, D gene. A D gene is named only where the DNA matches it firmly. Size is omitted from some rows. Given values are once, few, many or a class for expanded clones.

cdr3_nt: TGCGCCAGCAGCCAAGCAGAAAGAGACAGGGGAAGGAAACTGTTTTTT
cdr3_aa: CASSQAERDRGRKLFF
j_call: TRBJ1-4
clone_size: -
v_call: TRBV4-3
d_call: TRBD1

cdr3_nt: TGTGCCAGCAGCTCCCGGGGGAACACTGAAGCTTTCTTT
cdr3_aa: CASSSRGNTEAFF
j_call: TRBJ1-1
clone_size: -
v_call: TRBV7-9
d_call: -

cdr3_nt: TGTGCCTGGAGTATATGGGGGTCGGTGATGAACACTGAAGCTTTCTTT
cdr3_aa: CAWSIWGSVMNTEAFF
j_call: TRBJ1-1
clone_size: -
v_call: TRBV30
d_call: -

cdr3_nt: TGTGCCAGCAGCCCTTGGCTAGCGGGGGGTAGCACAGATACGCAGTATTTT
cdr3_aa: CASSPWLAGGSTDTQYF
j_call: TRBJ2-3
clone_size: -
v_call: TRBV6-2/TRBV6-3
d_call: TRBD2

cdr3_nt: TGTGCCAGCAGTTTATCCGGGGTTCCAAATTCCGAGCAGTACTTC
cdr3_aa: CASSLSGVPNSEQYF
j_call: TRBJ2-7
clone_size: once
v_call: TRBV28
d_call: -

cdr3_nt: TGTGCCAGCAGTGGCAAACGGACAGGGGACTATGGCTACACCTTC
cdr3_aa: CASSGKRTGDYGYTF
j_call: TRBJ1-2
clone_size: -
v_call: TRBV2
d_call: TRBD1

cdr3_nt: TGTGCCACCATGCTGACAGGGAATGGCTACACCTTC
cdr3_aa: CATMLTGNGYTF
j_call: TRBJ1-2
clone_size: -
v_call: TRBV24-1
d_call: TRBD1

cdr3_nt: TGCGCCAGCAGCCAAGATAGGGGGGACAGTTGGAGAGAAAAACTGTTTTTT
cdr3_aa: CASSQDRGDSWREKLFF
j_call: TRBJ1-4
clone_size: -
v_call: TRBV4-1
d_call: TRBD1

cdr3_nt: TGTGCCAGCAGCTCACCGGCTGCCGGACACCAAGAGACCCAGTACTTC
cdr3_aa: CASSSPAAGHQETQYF
j_call: TRBJ2-5
clone_size: -
v_call: TRBV5-4
d_call: -

cdr3_nt: TGTGCCAGCAGCCAGAACAGGGGCCGGGAAAAACTGTTTTTT
cdr3_aa: CASSQNRGREKLFF
j_call: TRBJ1-4
clone_size: -
v_call: TRBV14
d_call: TRBD1

cdr3_nt: TGTGCCAGCAGGGGAGGACAGGGGTCCTACGAGCAGTACTTC
cdr3_aa: CASRGGQGSYEQYF
j_call: TRBJ2-7
clone_size: -
v_call: TRBV27
d_call: TRBD1

cdr3_nt: TGTGCCAGCAGGATGAACACTGAAGCTTTCTTT
cdr3_aa: CASRMNTEAFF
j_call: TRBJ1-1
clone_size: -
v_call: TRBV27
d_call: -

cdr3_nt: TGCGCCAGCAGCTTGTCCAGGGGGTCGGGGGAAAAACTGTTTTTT
cdr3_aa: CASSLSRGSGEKLFF
j_call: TRBJ1-4
clone_size: -
v_call: TRBV5-1
d_call: TRBD1

cdr3_nt: TGTGCCAGCAGCCCAGACAGGGGGCATCGAGCTTTCTTT
cdr3_aa: CASSPDRGHRAFF
j_call: TRBJ1-1
clone_size: once
v_call: TRBV6-5
d_call: TRBD1

cdr3_nt: TGTGCCAGCCCTTCACGCGCCGGGGAGCTGTTTTTT
cdr3_aa: CASPSRAGELFF
j_call: TRBJ2-2
clone_size: once
v_call: TRBV7-9
d_call: -

cdr3_nt: TGTGCCAGCAGCCCCCGGGGGGACAGGGCACACGAGCAGTACTTC
cdr3_aa: CASSPRGDRAHEQYF
j_call: TRBJ2-7
clone_size: -
v_call: TRBV11-2
d_call: TRBD1

cdr3_nt: TGTGCCAGCAGTACCCAACAGGGCTACAATGAGCAGTTCTTC
cdr3_aa: CASSTQQGYNEQFF
j_call: TRBJ2-1
clone_size: -
v_call: TRBV6-2/TRBV6-3
d_call: -

cdr3_nt: TGTGCCAGCACCTCGCAGGTGGGGAACGAGCAGTACTTC
cdr3_aa: CASTSQVGNEQYF
j_call: TRBJ2-7
clone_size: few
v_call: TRBV2
d_call: -

cdr3_nt: TGTGCCAGCAGTTTTCGGGGGGAAGCTTTCTTT
cdr3_aa: CASSFRGEAFF
j_call: TRBJ1-1
clone_size: -
v_call: TRBV12-3/TRBV12-4
d_call: -

cdr3_nt: TGTGCCAGCAGCGGCTACCCGGGACGGCAGAATGAAAAACTGTTTTTT
cdr3_aa: CASSGYPGRQNEKLFF
j_call: TRBJ1-4
clone_size: -
v_call: TRBV9
d_call: -

cdr3_nt: TGCGCCAGCAGCCAAGGACTAGCGGGGACCTCTGGGGCCAACGTCCTGACTTTC
cdr3_aa: CASSQGLAGTSGANVLTF
j_call: TRBJ2-6
clone_size: -
v_call: TRBV4-1
d_call: TRBD2

cdr3_nt: TGTGCCAGCAGTCGAGAGCGGGGCACAGATACGCAGTATTTT
cdr3_aa: CASSRERGTDTQYF
j_call: TRBJ2-3
clone_size: -
v_call: TRBV4-2
d_call: -

cdr3_nt: TGTGCCAGCGAAAATCACGGTGGTGAAGCTTTCTTT
cdr3_aa: CASENHGGEAFF
j_call: TRBJ1-1
clone_size: -
v_call: TRBV6-5
d_call: -

cdr3_nt: TGTGCCAGCAGTGAAAACTACAGGGTCGGTGAAGCTTTCTTT
cdr3_aa: CASSENYRVGEAFF
j_call: TRBJ1-1
clone_size: few
v_call: TRBV6-1
d_call: -

cdr3_nt: TGTGCCAGCAGCTTAGTTCGGGAGGGCAGTCAAGAGCAGTACTTC
cdr3_aa: CASSLVREGSQEQYF
j_call: TRBJ2-7
clone_size: once
v_call: TRBV7-9
d_call: TRBD2

cdr3_nt: TGCGCCAGCAGCCAGGGGGGACTGGAAGCTTTCTTT
cdr3_aa: CASSQGGLEAFF
j_call: TRBJ1-1
clone_size: -
v_call: TRBV4-3
d_call: -

cdr3_nt: TGTGCCAGCAGCTTAAGTCTCCGGGGGGGCACCGGGGAGCTGTTTTTT
cdr3_aa: CASSLSLRGGTGELFF
j_call: TRBJ2-2
clone_size: once
v_call: TRBV7-9
d_call: TRBD2

cdr3_nt: TGTGCCAGCATTTCGACAGAAGTGGTCAATCAGCCCCAGCATTTT
cdr3_aa: CASISTEVVNQPQHF
j_call: TRBJ1-5
clone_size: -
v_call: TRBV6-5
d_call: -